The sequence of this TCR beta chain was determined in a study of T cell repertoires in cytomegalovirus infection. Study findings and constraints: In two of eight donors, the top clonotype was HLA-C-restricted CMV-specific.

TCRdb passed the reads through MiXCR, listing each CDR3 protein once. The sample yields about 360,000 distinct CDR3 sequences, 15% to 20% seen once. Trimming cost V 5 bases and J 2 bases, with 14 bases left between them. From germline, CDR1 is DFQATT and CDR2 SNEGSKA (reference sequence). This CDR3 has 14 amino acids. This clonotype was counted a few times. Antigen specificity is unknown. This receptor was obtained from a human donor in good health (CMV status not recorded). Some clones in this sample may be carry-over from other donors' samples. Specimen: PBMCs. The chain is built from TRBV20-1 and TRBJ2-3, with D tentatively TRBD2 (7 bases). As DNA, the CDR3 is TGCAGTGCTCGTAGGGGGGGTTACACAGATACGCAGTATTTT. This encodes CSARRGGYTDTQYF.